The following is a T cell receptor (beta chain) sequence with its context. Its antigen is unidentified. An end of the junction differs from the germline gene, which may be a read error. TCRdb reprocessed the RT-PCR reads via MiXCR and lists one record per CDR3 protein. The data show a few hundred thousand distinct CDR3 sequences, roughly 22% seen once. The data were taken from a study of response to subunit inactivated influenza vaccine. Study observations and caveats: A suggestion made by the authors is that each seasonal influenza vaccination recruits few new T cells.

This CDR3 contains 14 residues. CDR1 and CDR2 (germline): MDHEN, SYDVKM. The J gene is TRBJ2-5, the V gene TRBV28; possibly TRBD1 for D (6 bases). The sequences come from PBMCs from blood, collected around 22 months after vaccination. This clonotype originated in a man aged 50-75 years who received an inactivated influenza vaccine. DNA for the CDR3: TGTGCCAGCAGTTCCCGACAGGTGCAAGAGGCCCAGTACTTC. This encodes CASSSRQVQEAQYF.